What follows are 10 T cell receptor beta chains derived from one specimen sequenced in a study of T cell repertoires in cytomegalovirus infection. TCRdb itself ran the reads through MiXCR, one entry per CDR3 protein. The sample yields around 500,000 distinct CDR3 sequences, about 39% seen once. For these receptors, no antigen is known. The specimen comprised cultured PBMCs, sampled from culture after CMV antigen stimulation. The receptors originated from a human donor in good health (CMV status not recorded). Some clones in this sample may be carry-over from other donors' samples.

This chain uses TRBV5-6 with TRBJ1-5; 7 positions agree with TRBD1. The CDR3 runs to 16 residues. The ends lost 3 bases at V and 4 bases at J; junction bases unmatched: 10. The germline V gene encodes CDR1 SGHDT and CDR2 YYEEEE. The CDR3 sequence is CASSSSKTGTNQPQHF. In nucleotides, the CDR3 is TGTGCCAGCAGCTCTTCCAAGACAGGGACTAATCAGCCCCAGCATTTT.

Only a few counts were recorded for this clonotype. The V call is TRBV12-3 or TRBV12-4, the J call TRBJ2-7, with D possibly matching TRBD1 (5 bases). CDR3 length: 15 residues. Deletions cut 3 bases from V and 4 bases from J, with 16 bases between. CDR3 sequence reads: CASSLGQGVWYEQYF. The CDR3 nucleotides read TGTGCCAGCAGTTTGGGGCAGGGTGTATGGTACGAGCAGTACTTC.

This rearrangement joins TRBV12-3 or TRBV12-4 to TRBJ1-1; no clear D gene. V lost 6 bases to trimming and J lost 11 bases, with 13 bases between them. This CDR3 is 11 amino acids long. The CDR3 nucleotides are TGTGCCAGCAGGATGGGAGGCCTGGCTTTCTTT. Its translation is CASRMGGLAFF.

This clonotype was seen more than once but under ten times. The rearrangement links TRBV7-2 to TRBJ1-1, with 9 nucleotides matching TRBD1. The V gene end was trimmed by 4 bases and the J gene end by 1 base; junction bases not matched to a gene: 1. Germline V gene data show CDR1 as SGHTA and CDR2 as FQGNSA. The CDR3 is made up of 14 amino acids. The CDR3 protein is CASSWTGANTEAFF. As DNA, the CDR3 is TGTGCCAGCAGCTGGACAGGGGCGAACACTGAAGCTTTCTTT.

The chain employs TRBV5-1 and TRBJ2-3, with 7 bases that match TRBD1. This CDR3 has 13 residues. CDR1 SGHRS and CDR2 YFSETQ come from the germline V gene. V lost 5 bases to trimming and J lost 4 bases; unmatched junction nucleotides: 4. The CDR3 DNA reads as TGCGCCAGCAGTGAACAGGGGTCAGATACGCAGTATTTT. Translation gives CASSEQGSDTQYF.

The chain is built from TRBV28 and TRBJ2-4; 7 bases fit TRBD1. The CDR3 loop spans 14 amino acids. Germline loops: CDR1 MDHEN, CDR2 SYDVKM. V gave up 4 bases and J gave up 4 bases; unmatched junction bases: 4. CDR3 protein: CASSYPGGKNIQYF. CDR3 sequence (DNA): TGTGCCAGCAGTTACCCAGGGGGTAAAAACATTCAGTACTTC. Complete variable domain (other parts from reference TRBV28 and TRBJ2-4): DVKVTQSSRYLVKRTGEKVFLECVQDMDHENMFWYRQDPGLGLRLIYFSYDVKMKEKGDIPEGYSVSREKKERFSLILESASTNQTSMYLCASSYPGGKNIQYFGAGTRLSVL.

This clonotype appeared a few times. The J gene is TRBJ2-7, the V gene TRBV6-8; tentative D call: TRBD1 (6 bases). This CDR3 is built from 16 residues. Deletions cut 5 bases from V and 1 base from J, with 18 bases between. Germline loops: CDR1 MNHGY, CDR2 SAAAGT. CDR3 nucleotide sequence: TGTGCCAGCAGTAAAAGATTACAGGGAGATTCCTACGAGCAGTACTTC. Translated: CASSKRLQGDSYEQYF.

The CDR3 spells CATQDGFKKYF. The CDR3 region has the DNA TGTGCCACTCAGGACGGTTTTAAGAAATATTTT. J is TRBJ1-3 and V is TRBV19, with unresolved D. CDR1 and CDR2 (germline): LNHDA, SQIVND (reference sequence). The V gene lost 10 bases and the J gene lost 15 bases, with 19 bases spanning the gap. The CDR3 is 11 residues long.

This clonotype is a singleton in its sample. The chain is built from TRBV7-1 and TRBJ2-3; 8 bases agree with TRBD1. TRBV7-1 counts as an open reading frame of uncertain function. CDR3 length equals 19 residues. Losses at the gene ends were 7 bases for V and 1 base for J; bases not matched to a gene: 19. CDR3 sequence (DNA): TGTGCCAGCACTCGGCTGGGGGGACAGGACCCCTTTGGCACAGATACGCAGTATTTT. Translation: CASTRLGGQDPFGTDTQYF.

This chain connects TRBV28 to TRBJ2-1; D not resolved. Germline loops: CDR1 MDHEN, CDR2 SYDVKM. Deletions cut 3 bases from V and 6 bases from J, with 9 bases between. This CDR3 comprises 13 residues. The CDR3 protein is CASSLAEPNEQFF. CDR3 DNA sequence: TGTGCCAGCAGTTTGGCTGAACCCAATGAGCAGTTCTTC.